This T cell receptor beta chain was captured by sequencing in a study of glioma-infiltrating T cells. The CDR3 covers 15 residues. Trimming left V 1 base short and J 7 bases short, with 14 bases between. Amplification of TCR alpha and beta CDR3 regions from RNA used iRepertoire nested multiplex PCR. TCRdb re-called the multiplex PCR reads with MiXCR, one entry per CDR3 protein. The table lists about 93,000 distinct CDR3 sequences, approximately 39% of them singletons. This clonotype was observed at least ten times. Sequenced material: glioma tissue, nonneoplastic brain tissue, or PBMCs (not recorded which). The origin of this receptor is a human donor with low-grade glioma or glioblastoma, undergoing nonglioma brain surgery, or in good health (not recorded which). This chain joins TRBV12-3 or TRBV12-4 and TRBJ1-5; TRBD1 might be the D (6 bases). The CDR3 DNA is TGTGCCAGCAGTTTAGAAGGCAGGGGCGGGCAGCCCCAGCATTTT. It codes for CASSLEGRGGQPQHF.